Listed here are 31 T cell receptor beta chains from one sample, sequenced in a study of shared clonotypes between healthy human individuals. The data were produced by immunoSEQ multiplex PCR, yet TCRdb's version contains in-frame clones alone and is incomplete. The data show 2 million to 2.5 million clones, just under 95% seen once. Sequenced input: naive CD4+ T cells from PBMCs. Subset denoted: CD45RA+ positively selected. Receptors originate from a man aged 18-30 years in good health. Some clones in this sample may be carry-over from other donors' samples.

The chain recombines TRBV19 with TRBJ2-1; 10 bases line up with TRBD2. Germline CDR1 LNHDA, CDR2 SQIVND (reference sequence). This CDR3 spans 14 amino acids. The J segment lost 5 bases and the V segment lost 10 bases, leaving 8 bases of the junction unmatched. In DNA form, the CDR3 reads TGTGCCACTCGCCTAGCGGGAGTTAACAATGAGCAGTTCTTC. Translation: CATRLAGVNNEQFF.

The CDR3 here is CASISGARTYGYTF. The DNA for the CDR3 is TGTGCCAGCATATCGGGGGCACGTACCTATGGCTACACCTTC. The genes are TRBV2 and TRBJ1-2; D may be TRBD1 (6 bases). The CDR3 is 14 residues long. Germline CDR1 is SNHLY and CDR2 is FYNNEI. Deletions cut 7 bases from V and 4 bases from J, with 16 bases between.

Comments on this clone: Other DNA sequences in the sample encode the same CDR3. The chain joins TRBV5-1 to TRBJ1-2; no clear D gene. Between the trimmed V and J ends, which lost 0 bases and 2 bases, there was a span of 11 bases. Per the germline V gene, CDR1 is SGHRS and CDR2 is YFSETQ. The CDR3 is made up of 15 amino acids. Here the CDR3 DNA reads TGCGCCAGCAGCTTGGGAGGGCCCCCCAACTATGGCTACACCTTC. Protein: CASSLGGPPNYGYTF. The full variable domain, with the rest looked up from reference TRBV5-1 and TRBJ1-2, is KAGVTQTPRYLIKTRGQQVTLSCSPISGHRSVSWYQQTPGQGLQFLFEYFSETQRNKGNFPGRFSGRQFSNSRSEMNVSTLELGDSALYLCASSLGGPPNYGYTFGSGTRLTVV.

Comment on this clone: Distinct nucleotide sequences in the sample also encode this CDR3. The V gene is TRBV11-2, the J gene TRBJ2-5, with D hard to call. The CDR3 runs to 11 residues. The germline V gene has CDR1 SGHAT and CDR2 FQNNGV. Between the trimmed V and J ends, which lost 5 bases and 7 bases, there was a span of 8 bases. The CDR3 loop is CASSLSGTQYF. The CDR3 DNA follows: TGTGCCAGCAGCCTTTCGGGGACCCAGTACTTC.

Only one count was recorded for this clone. Here the CDR3 reads CSNRDVGNQPQHF. CDR3 nucleotides: TGCAGCAACAGGGATGTTGGCAATCAGCCCCAGCATTTT. J is TRBJ1-5 and V is TRBV29-1, with D perhaps matching TRBD1 (6 bases). CDR3 length: 13 amino acids. V lost 8 bases, J lost 2 bases, and 13 bases lay in between. Germline CDR1 and CDR2: SQVTM and ANQGSEA.

The J gene is TRBJ2-3, the V gene TRBV9; possible D gene TRBD1, 6 bases. Germline CDR1 is SGDLS and CDR2 is YYNGEE. Deletions cut 4 bases from V and 1 base from J, with 13 bases between. This CDR3 comprises 15 residues. In DNA, the CDR3 is TGTGCCAGCAGCAAAAACAGGGTGGGCACAGATACGCAGTATTTT. As protein: CASSKNRVGTDTQYF.

The genes are TRBV7-2 and TRBJ2-4; 8 bases line up with TRBD1. Trimming at V came to 3 bases and at J to 1 base, leaving 2 bases not matched to a gene. The CDR3 length is 15 residues. The germline gives CDR1 SGHTA, CDR2 FQGNSA. This CDR3 reads CASSFSGGAKNIQYF. The CDR3 DNA follows: TGTGCCAGCAGCTTCTCAGGGGGCGCCAAAAACATTCAGTACTTC.

V usage is TRBV7-9 and J usage is TRBJ1-6; perhaps TRBD1 as D (6 bases). The germline V gene encodes CDR1 SEHNR and CDR2 FQNEAQ (reference sequence). This CDR3 has 15 amino acids. Trimming took off 1 base at V and 8 bases at J, with 12 bases between the two ends. CDR3 residues: CASSLVANRDSPLHF. CDR3 in DNA: TGTGCCAGCAGCTTAGTGGCCAACAGGGATTCACCCCTCCACTTT.

The chain combines TRBV5-4 with TRBJ2-2; 8 positions match TRBD1. Germline trimming cut 5 bases from V and 4 bases from J; bases unmatched to any gene: 10. The germline V gene encodes CDR1 SGHNT and CDR2 YYREEE (reference sequence). The CDR3 has 16 amino acids. The CDR3 spells CASRSGQGRGTGELFF. The CDR3 coding sequence is TGTGCCAGCAGATCCGGACAGGGTCGCGGCACCGGGGAGCTGTTTTTT.

The chain carries TRBV5-6 and TRBJ1-1; no clear D. Trimming pared 4 bases from V and 1 base from J, leaving 11 bases between. The germline CDR1 and CDR2 sequences are SGHDT and YYEEEE. The CDR3 covers 14 residues. CDR3 in DNA: TGTGCCAGCAGCCCGTGGACGGGGAACACTGAAGCTTTCTTT. This codes for CASSPWTGNTEAFF.

The chain is built from TRBV11-2 and TRBJ2-1, with 12 positions matching TRBD2. This CDR3 spans 16 amino acids. J lost 4 bases, V lost 6 bases, and 7 bases had no gene match. The V gene's germline CDR1 is SGHAT and CDR2 FQNNGV. DNA for the CDR3: TGTGCCAGCAGTCAAAGACTAGCGGGAGAGTACAATGAGCAGTTCTTC. It is translated as CASSQRLAGEYNEQFF. The whole variable domain, remainder taken from reference TRBV11-2 and TRBJ2-1, is EAGVAQSPRYKIIEKRQSVAFWCNPISGHATLYWYQQILGQGPKLLIQFQNNGVVDDSQLPKDRFSAERLKGVDSTLKIQPAKLEDSAVYLCASSQRLAGEYNEQFFGPGTRLTVL.

This sequence joins TRBV18 and TRBJ2-7; D might be TRBD1 or TRBD2, each matching 5 bases. Trimming stripped 3 bases from V and 4 bases from J, with 16 bases between. The CDR3 spans 15 residues. Germline lookup yields CDR1 KGHSH and CDR2 LQKENI. For the CDR3, the DNA is TGTGCCAGCTCACCGTCAACAGGAGGTAAATACGAGCAGTACTTC. Encoded protein: CASSPSTGGKYEQYF. Variable domain in full (rest from reference TRBV18 and TRBJ2-7): NAGVMQNPRHLVRRRGQEARLRCSPMKGHSHVYWYRQLPEEGLKFMVYLQKENIIDESGMPKERFSAEFPKEGPSILRIQQVVRGDSAAYFCASSPSTGGKYEQYFGPGTRLTVT.

The rearrangement joins TRBV15 to TRBJ2-7; the D gene could be TRBD1 or TRBD2 (5 bases each). Trimming left V 9 bases short and J 0 bases short, with 12 bases between. The CDR3 is made up of 13 amino acids. Germline CDR1 LNHNV, CDR2 YYDKDF (reference sequence). The CDR3 nucleotides are TGTGCCACGGGGGTTCGGGACTCCTACGAGCAGTACTTC. This gives the protein CATGVRDSYEQYF.

The gene calls are TRBV7-2 and TRBJ2-1; TRBD2 agrees at 8 bases. J was trimmed by 1 base and V by 4 bases; bases with no gene match: 9. Germline-derived CDR1 and CDR2 are SGHTA and FQGNSA. The CDR3 loop spans 17 amino acids. This chain's CDR3 is CASSSPMGGRSYNEQFF. The CDR3 bases are TGTGCCAGCAGCTCCCCGATGGGCGGGAGGTCCTACAATGAGCAGTTCTTC.

The chain employs TRBV7-2 and TRBJ2-7; 9 bases align to TRBD2. CDR1 SGHTA and CDR2 FQGNSA come from the germline V gene. J gave up 4 bases and V 1 base, and 11 bases lay outside the gene matches. The CDR3 runs 17 residues. CDR3 residues: CASSLGSAGLAGYEQYF. For the CDR3, the DNA is TGTGCCAGCAGCTTAGGGTCGGCGGGACTAGCAGGGTACGAGCAGTACTTC.

This clone is a singleton in its sample. The chain employs TRBV1 and TRBJ2-1; TRBD2, as called in the table, went unchecked against the DNA. TRBV1 is annotated as a pseudogene. The CDR3 runs 18 residues. CDR3 in DNA: TGCACCAGCAGCCAAGATTCGCGGGGGGCGCGTCGATACAATGAGCAGTTCTTC. It encodes CTSSQDSRGARRYNEQFF.

The chain is built from TRBV2 and TRBJ2-1, with 12 bases identical to TRBD2. The CDR3 consists of 15 residues. CDR1 and CDR2 (germline): SNHLY, FYNNEI. The junction had 6 bases not matched to a gene; V was cut back by 6 bases and J by 6 bases. The CDR3, as DNA: TGTGCCAGCAGAGAACTAGCGGGAGGCAGCAATGAGCAGTTCTTC. This gives the protein CASRELAGGSNEQFF.

The CDR3 sequence: CASRPWDRRFRELFF. As DNA, the CDR3 is TGTGCCAGCAGACCCTGGGACCGTAGATTCAGGGAGCTGTTTTTT. The genes are TRBV6-5 and TRBJ2-2; possibly TRBD1 or TRBD2 for D (5 bases each). V gave up 6 bases and J gave up 9 bases, with 20 bases separating them. CDR3 length: 15 amino acids. Germline V CDR1 and CDR2: MNHEY, SVGAGI.

This clone was found once. The chain carries TRBV7-3 and TRBJ2-6, with a possible D match to TRBD1 (5 bases). CDR1 and CDR2 (germline): SGHTA, FQGTGA. V shed 0 bases and J shed 2 bases, with 8 bases lying between them. The CDR3 covers 16 residues. CDR3 nucleotide sequence: TGTGCCAGCAGCTTAACCGGCAGGGCTGGGGCCAACGTCCTGACTTTC. This translates into CASSLTGRAGANVLTF. The variable domain in full, completed from reference TRBV7-3 and TRBJ2-6, reads GAGVSQTPSNKVTEKGKYVELRCDPISGHTALYWYRQSLGQGPEFLIYFQGTGAADDSGLPNDRFFAVRPEGSVSTLKIQRTERGDSAVYLCASSLTGRAGANVLTFGAGSRLTVL.

This chain uses TRBV5-1 with TRBJ2-3, with 7 nucleotides matching TRBD1. This CDR3 comprises 14 residues. CDR1 and CDR2 (germline): SGHRS, YFSETQ. The V segment lost 6 bases and the J segment 3 bases; nucleotides outside the gene matches: 7. CDR3 loop: CASIDREGTDTQYF. Here the CDR3 DNA reads TGCGCCAGCATTGACAGGGAAGGGACAGATACGCAGTATTTT.

The genes are TRBV2 and TRBJ2-7; perhaps TRBD1 as D (7 bases). The V gene lost 2 bases and the J gene lost 5 bases, with 10 bases spanning the gap. This CDR3 has 13 amino acids. CDR1 is SNHLY, CDR2 FYNNEI, per germline. The CDR3 region is CASSEQGGNEQYF. The DNA for the CDR3 is TGTGCCAGCAGTGAACAGGGGGGAAACGAGCAGTACTTC.

J is TRBJ1-2 and V is TRBV18, with D uncertain. This CDR3 region has 15 residues. Germline-derived CDR1 and CDR2 are KGHSH and LQKENI. Trimming left V 0 bases short and J 6 bases short, with 14 bases between. The CDR3 loop is CASSPPSGRPDGYTF. The DNA of the CDR3 is TGTGCCAGCTCACCACCGAGCGGACGGCCAGATGGCTACACCTTC.

Only one count was recorded for this clone. The genes are TRBV18 and TRBJ2-7; a weak D match, TRBD1 (6 bases). CDR1 and CDR2 (germline): KGHSH, LQKENI. The V gene lost 0 bases and the J gene lost 5 bases, with 14 bases spanning the gap. The CDR3 has 15 amino acids. DNA for the CDR3: TGTGCCAGCTCACCACCGGGGGCGCTTCGGGACGAGCAGTACTTC. Translated: CASSPPGALRDEQYF.

V and J are TRBV20-1 and TRBJ1-1, with a tentative D call TRBD1 (5 bases). Trimming pared 8 bases from V and 4 bases from J, leaving 11 bases between. CDR1 and CDR2 (germline): DFQATT, SNEGSKA (reference sequence). The CDR3 runs to 11 residues. The CDR3 spells CSRDGGTEAFF. In DNA, the CDR3 is TGCAGTCGGGACGGGGGCACTGAAGCTTTCTTT.

This chain uses TRBV7-9 with TRBJ2-2; TRBD1 aligns across 11 bases. The germline CDR1 and CDR2 sequences are SEHNR and FQNEAQ (reference sequence). CDR3 length equals 16 residues. V dropped 7 bases and J dropped 6; count of bases not matched to a gene: 10. CDR3 loop: CASTPRGQGGSGELFF. CDR3 sequence (DNA): TGTGCCAGCACCCCCCGGGGACAGGGGGGGTCCGGGGAGCTGTTTTTT.

The rearrangement links TRBV7-2 to TRBJ2-2; TRBD2 might be the D (6 bases). The germline V and J ends were trimmed by 3 bases and 2 bases, with 16 bases remaining between them. This CDR3 contains 17 residues. The V gene's germline CDR1 is SGHTA and CDR2 FQGNSA. CDR3 bases: TGTGCCAGCAGCTTGATGGGTGCGGGATTAAACACCGGGGAGCTGTTTTTT. Residues: CASSLMGAGLNTGELFF.

The V gene is TRBV6-6, the J gene TRBJ1-5; 7 nucleotides agree with TRBD1. Germline V lookup: CDR1 MNHNY, CDR2 SVGAGI (reference sequence). This CDR3 region has 16 residues. J was trimmed by 10 bases and V by 2 bases; bases with no gene match: 14. The CDR3 DNA reads TGTGCCAGCAGTTACGGTACAGGGGCCCCGATAGACCCCCAGCATTTT. This encodes CASSYGTGAPIDPQHF.

This chain links TRBV5-5 with TRBJ1-4; D unresolved. V was cut by 2 bases and J by 8 bases, with 19 bases left in between. Germline values: CDR1 SGHKS, CDR2 YYEKEE (reference sequence). This CDR3 comprises 16 residues. This CDR3 reads CASSFGYTLGNEKLFF. The CDR3 DNA follows: TGTGCCAGCAGCTTTGGCTATACCCTGGGTAACGAAAAACTGTTTTTT.

The table lists this clone with a few counts. CDR3 loop: CARGGTSNPDTQYF. The CDR3 DNA sequence: TGTGCCAGGGGCGGGACTAGCAACCCAGATACGCAGTATTTT. V usage is TRBV2 and J usage is TRBJ2-3; 9 nucleotides line up with TRBD2. The CDR3 is made up of 14 amino acids. Germline CDR1 SNHLY, CDR2 FYNNEI. The J segment lost 4 bases and the V segment lost 9 bases, leaving 8 bases of the junction unmatched. The full variable domain, its missing parts supplied by reference TRBV2 and TRBJ2-3, is EPEVTQTPSHQVTQMGQEVILRCVPISNHLYFYWYRQILGQKVEFLVSFYNNEISEKSEIFDDQFSVERPDGSNFTLKIRSTKLEDSAMYFCARGGTSNPDTQYFGPGTRLTVL.

The V call is TRBV11-2, the J call TRBJ2-1, with D possibly TRBD1 on 6 matching bases. This CDR3 is 18 amino acids long. The germline V gene has CDR1 SGHAT and CDR2 FQNNGV. Trimming stripped 3 bases from V and 9 bases from J, with 27 bases between. The CDR3: CASSFKRRWDTDSIEQFF. CDR3 nucleotide sequence: TGTGCCAGCAGCTTTAAGAGACGATGGGACACGGATTCAATTGAGCAGTTCTTC.

The chain employs TRBV5-1 and TRBJ2-4; 7 bases are a match to TRBD2. Germline V gives CDR1 SGHRS, CDR2 YFSETQ. The CDR3 runs to 14 residues. The trim removed 7 bases at V and 7 bases at J, leaving 11 bases unmatched. The CDR3 DNA follows: TGCGCCAGCGGAGAGACCGGGACTACGAACATTCAGTACTTC. Protein: CASGETGTTNIQYF.